These 9 T cell receptor beta chains were all obtained from the same sample, sequenced in a study of blood T cells in healthy people across ages. For the second PCR, which ran for about 6 to 11 cycles, a sample-barcoded 5' primer and a J-beta primer mix were used. TCRdb re-called the 5' RACE reads through MiXCR, storing one row per CDR3 protein. The sample includes nearly 1 million distinct CDR3 sequences, just over 50% of them seen just once. Sequencing was performed on blood. The receptor set was obtained from a woman in her sixties or seventies in good health.

The rearrangement uses TRBV10-3 and TRBJ2-4; no clear D gene. The J call may be mistaken, given a closer DNA end match to TRBJ2-7. Germline CDR1 reads ENHRY; CDR2 reads SYGVKD. The CDR3 totals 13 residues. CDR3 in amino acids: CAISESRYYEQYF. CDR3 DNA sequence: TGTGCCATCAGTGAGTCCAGGTACTACGAGCAGTACTTC.

The genes are TRBV28 and TRBJ2-4, with 9 bases matching TRBD2. V was clipped by 6 bases and J by 0 bases; unmatched bases: 6. Germline V gene lookup returns CDR1 MDHEN and CDR2 SYDVKM. This CDR3 spans 16 amino acids. The CDR3 here is CASRTSGSRAKNIQYF. In DNA form, the CDR3 reads TGTGCCAGCAGGACTAGCGGCAGTAGAGCCAAAAACATTCAGTACTTC.

The chain is built from TRBV24-1 and TRBJ2-1; D is possibly TRBD1 (6 bases). This CDR3 region has 15 residues. The germline CDR1 and CDR2 sequences are KGHDR and SFDVKD. Deletions cut 5 bases from V and 4 bases from J, with 14 bases between. DNA of the CDR3: TGTGCCACCAGTGCCGCCACCACAGGGTACAATGAGCAGTTCTTC. Its translation: CATSAATTGYNEQFF.

V gene TRBV4-2 combines with J gene TRBJ2-1; TRBD2 agrees at 13 bases. With V trimmed by 7 bases and J by 6 bases, 6 bases remained unmatched. Germline V CDR1 and CDR2: LGHNA, YNFKEQ. The CDR3 loop spans 15 amino acids. DNA of the CDR3: TGTGCCAGCACGACTAGCGGGAGGTCTGTCAATGAGCAGTTCTTC. Translation gives CASTTSGRSVNEQFF.

The rearrangement uses TRBV9 and TRBJ2-5; D is undetermined. Germline CDR1 is SGDLS and CDR2 is YYNGEE. Trimming took off 4 bases at V and 2 bases at J, with 12 bases between the two ends. This CDR3 contains 14 residues. In DNA form, the CDR3 reads TGTGCCAGCAGCCGCGGCGGCTTACAAGAGACCCAGTACTTC. It yields the protein CASSRGGLQETQYF.

The V and J genes are TRBV19 and TRBJ2-5, with a possible D match to TRBD2 (6 bases). With 4 bases removed from V and 5 bases from J, the gap between germline ends came to 14 bases. The CDR3 contains 14 residues. Germline V gene lookup returns CDR1 LNHDA and CDR2 SQIVND (reference sequence). CDR3 protein: CASSTLGLAETQYF. In DNA form, the CDR3 reads TGTGCCAGTAGTACCTTGGGACTTGCGGAGACCCAGTACTTC.

This clonotype came up many times. One end of the junction varies from germline; a read error may be responsible. The chain uses TRBV5-1 and TRBJ2-3; D gene ambiguous. The germline V gene encodes CDR1 SGHRS and CDR2 YFSETQ. The CDR3 sequence is 14 residues long. The CDR3 region is CASSLASGTDTQYF. The CDR3 DNA sequence: TGTGCCAGCAGTTTGGCCAGCGGCACAGATACGCAGTATTTT.

This chain joins TRBV6-1 and TRBJ1-1; tentatively, D is TRBD1 (6 bases). CDR3 length: 13 residues. Germline lookup yields CDR1 MNHNS and CDR2 SASEGT. Trimming removed 6 bases at V and 2 bases at J, with 10 bases between. CDR3 loop: CASRTGQNTEAFF. The DNA of the CDR3 is TGTGCCAGCAGGACGGGACAAAACACTGAAGCTTTCTTT.

The V call is TRBV3-1, the J call TRBJ2-6, with D unclear. Germline V gene sequence: CDR1 LGHDT, CDR2 YNNKEL (reference sequence). This CDR3 is 17 amino acids long. Trimming took 2 bases from V and 4 from J, leaving 15 bases between them. For the CDR3, the DNA is TGTGCCAGCAGCCAAAACATTCCCAGATCCGGGGCCAACGTCCTGACTTTC. Residues: CASSQNIPRSGANVLTF.